The sequence of this T cell receptor beta chain was determined in a study of blood T cell repertoires in COVID-19. TCRdb keeps only in-frame clones here, not all; method: immunoSEQ multiplex PCR. The sample carries about 160,000 clones, 80% to 90% recorded once. The CDR3 runs 15 residues. V was pared by 3 bases and J by 2 bases, with 4 bases of the junction left unmatched. CDR1 is WNHNN, CDR2 SYGVQD, per germline (reference sequence). This sequence was found in a woman aged 45-65 years in a cohort exposed to, infected with or recovered from COVID-19 (not recorded which). This sequence joins TRBV10-1 and TRBJ2-3; 8 bases line up with TRBD2. The sample comprised PBMCs or T cells enriched from blood (not recorded which). Written as DNA, the CDR3 is TGCGCCAGCAGTGATGGGCGGGAGGTCACAGATACGCAGTATTTT. This sequence encodes CASSDGREVTDTQYF.